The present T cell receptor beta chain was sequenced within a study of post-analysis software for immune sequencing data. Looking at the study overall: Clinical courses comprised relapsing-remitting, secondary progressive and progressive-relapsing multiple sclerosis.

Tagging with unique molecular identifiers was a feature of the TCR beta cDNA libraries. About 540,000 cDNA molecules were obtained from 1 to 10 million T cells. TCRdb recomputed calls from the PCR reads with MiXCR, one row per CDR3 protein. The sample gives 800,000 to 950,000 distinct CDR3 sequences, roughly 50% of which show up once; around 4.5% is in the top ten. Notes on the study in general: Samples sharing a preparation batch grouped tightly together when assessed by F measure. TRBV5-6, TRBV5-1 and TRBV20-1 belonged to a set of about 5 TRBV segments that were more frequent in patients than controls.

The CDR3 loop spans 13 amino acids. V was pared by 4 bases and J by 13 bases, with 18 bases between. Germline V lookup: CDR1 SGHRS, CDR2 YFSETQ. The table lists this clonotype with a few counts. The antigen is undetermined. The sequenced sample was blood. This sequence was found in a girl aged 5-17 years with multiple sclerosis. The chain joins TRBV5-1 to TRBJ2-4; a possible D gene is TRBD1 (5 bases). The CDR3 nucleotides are TGCGCCAGCAGCCTCCCCGCCCATCGACAGCAGTACTTC. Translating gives CASSLPAHRQQYF.